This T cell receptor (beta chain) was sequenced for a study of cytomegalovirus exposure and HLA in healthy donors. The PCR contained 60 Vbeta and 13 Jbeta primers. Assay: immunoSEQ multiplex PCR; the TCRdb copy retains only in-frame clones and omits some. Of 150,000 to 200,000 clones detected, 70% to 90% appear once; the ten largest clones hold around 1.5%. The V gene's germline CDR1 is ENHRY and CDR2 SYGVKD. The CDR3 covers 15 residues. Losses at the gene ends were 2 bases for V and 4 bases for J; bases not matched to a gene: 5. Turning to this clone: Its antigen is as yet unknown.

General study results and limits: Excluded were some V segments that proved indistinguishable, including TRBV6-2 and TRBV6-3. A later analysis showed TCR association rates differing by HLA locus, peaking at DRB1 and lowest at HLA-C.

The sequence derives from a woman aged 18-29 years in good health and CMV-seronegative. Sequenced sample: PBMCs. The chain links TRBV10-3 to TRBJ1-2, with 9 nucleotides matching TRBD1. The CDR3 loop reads CAISETGGVGYGYTF. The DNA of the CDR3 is TGTGCCATCAGTGAGACAGGGGGCGTCGGCTATGGCTACACCTTC.